One sample yielded the 9 T cell receptor beta chains listed below, sequenced in a study of blood T cell repertoires in COVID-19. Some clones are missing from TCRdb's copy, which holds only in-frame ones; the method was immunoSEQ multiplex PCR. There are approximately 240,000 clones in the sample; under 85% occur only once, and 3% to 4% lies in the top ten. The sequenced material came from peripheral blood. The receptors were gathered from a woman aged 35 to 49 with active or convalescent COVID-19.

V is TRBV3-1 (or the pseudogene TRBV3-2) and J is TRBJ1-4, with D unresolved. The CDR3 extends over 13 amino acids. Germline CDR1 LGHDT, CDR2 YNNKEL (reference sequence). Trimming cost V 1 base and J 11 bases, with 11 bases left between them. DNA for the CDR3: TGTGCCAGCAGCCAAGTGTTCGGAGAGAAACTGTTTTTT. It codes for CASSQVFGEKLFF.

V gene TRBV5-4 combines with J gene TRBJ2-7; D might be TRBD1 (6 bases). V lost 2 bases and J lost 3, with 15 bases in between. Germline V CDR1 and CDR2: SGHNT, YYREEE (reference sequence). The CDR3 loop spans 15 amino acids. CDR3 coding DNA: TGTGCCAGCAGCTTCCCGGACAGCCCTTACTACGAGCAGTACTTC. It yields the protein CASSFPDSPYYEQYF.

V gene TRBV9 combines with J gene TRBJ1-2, with 7 positions matching TRBD1. This CDR3 is built from 14 residues. V lost 4 bases, J lost 6 bases, and 9 bases stayed unmatched. Looked up from germline, CDR1 is SGDLS and CDR2 is YYNGEE. CDR3 region: CASSTRDSRDGYTF. The CDR3 bases are TGTGCCAGCAGCACCCGGGACAGCCGGGATGGCTACACCTTC. The entire variable domain, with the rest obtained from reference TRBV9 and TRBJ1-2, is as follows: DSGVTQTPKHLITATGQRVTLRCSPRSGDLSVYWYQQSLDQGLQFLIQYYNGEERAKGNILERFSAQQFPDLHSELNLSSLELGDSALYFCASSTRDSRDGYTFGSGTRLTVV.

The chain carries TRBV19 and TRBJ1-3; D not certain. The CDR3 is 13 residues long. V lost 10 bases, J lost 0 bases, and 10 bases lay in between. The germline V gene has CDR1 LNHDA and CDR2 SQIVND (reference sequence). The CDR3 DNA reads as TGTGCCACGAACTCTGTCTCTGGAAACACCATATATTTT. It encodes CATNSVSGNTIYF. Looking up the rest from reference TRBV19 and TRBJ1-3 gives the full variable domain: DGGITQSPKYLFRKEGQNVTLSCEQNLNHDAMYWYRQDPGQGLRLIYYSQIVNDFQKGDIAEGYSVSREKKESFPLTVTSAQKNPTAFYLCATNSVSGNTIYFGEGSWLTVV.

CDR3 nucleotide sequence: TGCGCCAGCAGCGAGATACAGGGTCATGGCTACACCTTC. Translation gives CASSEIQGHGYTF. The chain uses TRBV5-1 and TRBJ1-2, with D perhaps matching TRBD1 (6 bases). This CDR3 has 13 residues. Germline CDR1 SGHRS, CDR2 YFSETQ. The V end lost 4 bases, the J end lost 6 bases, and 13 bases lay between the germline ends.

The rearrangement uses TRBV7-3 and TRBJ2-3, with TRBD1 matching 9 bases. The trim removed 4 bases at V and 0 bases at J, leaving 5 bases unmatched. This CDR3 contains 16 residues. Germline V gene sequence: CDR1 SGHTA, CDR2 FQGTGA. The CDR3 coding sequence is TGTGCCAGCAGCTCGGGACAGGGCCAAAGCACAGATACGCAGTATTTT. Protein: CASSSGQGQSTDTQYF.

The CDR3 protein is CASSITGTPNEKLFF. The CDR3 DNA follows: TGTGCCAGTAGTATAACGGGGACTCCGAATGAAAAACTGTTTTTT. V gene TRBV19 combines with J gene TRBJ1-4; TRBD1 is a possible D gene (5 bases). CDR3 length: 15 amino acids. CDR1 LNHDA and CDR2 SQIVND come from the germline V gene (reference sequence). V lost 2 bases to trimming and J lost 5 bases, with 12 bases between them.

This clone has a count of ten or more. The chain links TRBV19 to TRBJ2-5; D possibly corresponds to TRBD1 (6 bases). V was cut by 5 bases and J by 7 bases, with 14 bases left in between. The CDR3 runs 13 residues. Germline V lookup: CDR1 LNHDA, CDR2 SQIVND (reference sequence). The CDR3 spells CASSFGGEGTQYF. The CDR3 coding sequence is TGTGCCAGTAGTTTTGGGGGCGAAGGGACCCAGTACTTC.

The CDR3: CASSLWTGGGGTEAFF. CDR3 in DNA: TGTGCCAGCAGCTTGTGGACAGGGGGCGGAGGAACTGAAGCTTTCTTT. This chain joins TRBV5-6 and TRBJ1-1, with 11 bases fitting TRBD1. CDR1 and CDR2 from the germline V gene are SGHDT and YYEEEE. The ends lost 1 base at V and 5 bases at J; junction bases unmatched: 7. This CDR3 region has 16 residues.